This T cell receptor (beta chain) originates from a study of beta chain features in type 1 diabetes. Germline V gene lookup returns CDR1 MNHEY and CDR2 SVGAGI. This CDR3 spans 15 amino acids. Trimming at V came to 8 bases and at J to 8 bases, leaving 13 bases not matched to a gene. Study results and caveats: Patients with Type 1 diabetes showed moderately but significantly shorter TCRB CDR3s in all four CD4+ subsets.

The sample holds a few counts of this clone. No antigen is known for it. Expressed TCRB transcripts were sequenced, since all the RNA that had been isolated was reverse transcribed. The assay was immunoSEQ multiplex PCR, and TCRdb's table has in-frame clones only and misses some. Counted here are approximately 360,000 clones, approximately 12% occurring once; the ten biggest clones make up 0.0085% to 0.012%. The sequenced material came from naive CD4+ T cells from blood. The source is a woman between 18 and 29 years old with type 1 diabetes. J is TRBJ1-3 and V is TRBV6-5, with TRBD1 matching over 9 bases. The CDR3: CASRASWTGADTIYF. CDR3 in DNA: TGTGCCAGCCGTGCGTCCTGGACAGGGGCTGACACCATATATTTT.